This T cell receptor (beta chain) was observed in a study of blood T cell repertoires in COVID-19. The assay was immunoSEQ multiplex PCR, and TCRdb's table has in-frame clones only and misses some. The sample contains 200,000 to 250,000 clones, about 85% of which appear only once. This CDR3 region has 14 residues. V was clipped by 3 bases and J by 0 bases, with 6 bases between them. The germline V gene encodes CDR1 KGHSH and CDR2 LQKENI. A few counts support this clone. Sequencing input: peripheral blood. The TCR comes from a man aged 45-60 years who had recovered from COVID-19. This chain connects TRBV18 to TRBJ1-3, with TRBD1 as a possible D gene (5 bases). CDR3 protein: CASSPDNSGNTIYF. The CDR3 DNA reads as TGTGCCAGCTCACCGGACAACTCTGGAAACACCATATATTTT.